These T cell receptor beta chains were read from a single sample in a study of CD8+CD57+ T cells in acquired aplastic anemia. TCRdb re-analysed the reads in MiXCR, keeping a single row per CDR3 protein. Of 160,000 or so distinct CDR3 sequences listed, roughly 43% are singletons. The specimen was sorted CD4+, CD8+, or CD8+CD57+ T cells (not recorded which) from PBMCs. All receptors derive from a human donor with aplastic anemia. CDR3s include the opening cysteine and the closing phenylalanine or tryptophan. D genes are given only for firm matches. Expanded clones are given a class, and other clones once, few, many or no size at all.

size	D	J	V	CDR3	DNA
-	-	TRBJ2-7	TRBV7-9	CASSPGGRSSYEQYF	TGTGCCAGCAGCCCGGGGGGCCGAAGCTCCTACGAGCAGTACTTC
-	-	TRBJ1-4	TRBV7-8	CASSSRGLTEMLFF	TGTGCCAGCAGCTCCCGGGGGCTTACAGAGATGCTGTTTTTT
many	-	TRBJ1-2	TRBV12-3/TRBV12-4	CASTPKQGPGEGYTF	TGTGCCAGCACCCCGAAGCAGGGTCCAGGGGAAGGCTACACCTTC
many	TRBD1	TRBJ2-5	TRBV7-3	CASSPEPGQVVETQYF	TGTGCCAGCAGCCCCGAACCCGGACAGGTAGTTGAGACCCAGTACTTC
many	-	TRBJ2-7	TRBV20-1	CSARDNTLRRGEQYF	TGCAGTGCTAGAGATAACACCCTGAGGAGGGGGGAGCAGTACTTC
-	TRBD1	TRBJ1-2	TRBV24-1	CATSDRGQGAGYTF	TGTGCCACCAGTGATCGGGGACAGGGCGCTGGCTACACCTTC
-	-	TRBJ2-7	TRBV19	CASSIGETIGHEQYF	TGTGCCAGTAGTATCGGAGAGACCATCGGCCACGAGCAGTACTTC
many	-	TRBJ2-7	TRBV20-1	CSAPRGFEQYF	TGCAGTGCCCCGAGGGGATTCGAGCAGTACTTC
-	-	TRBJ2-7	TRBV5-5	CASSLEAYEQYF	TGTGCCAGCAGCTTGGAGGCCTACGAGCAGTACTTC
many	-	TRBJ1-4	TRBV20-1	CSAQSVLFNEKLFF	TGCAGTGCTCAGAGTGTACTATTTAATGAAAAACTGTTTTTT
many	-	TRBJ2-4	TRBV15	CATSRDRVVTNIQYF	TGTGCCACCAGCAGAGATCGGGTCGTGACAAACATTCAGTACTTC
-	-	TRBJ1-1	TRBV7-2	CASSRDREAFF	TGTGCCAGCAGCCGCGACAGGGAAGCTTTCTTT
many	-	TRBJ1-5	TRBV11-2	CASSSGAQSNQPQHF	TGTGCCAGCAGCTCTGGGGCTCAGAGCAATCAGCCCCAGCATTTT
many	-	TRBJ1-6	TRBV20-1	CSAKRQTGGNSPLHF	TGCAGTGCCAAGCGTCAAACTGGGGGGAATTCACCCCTCCACTTT
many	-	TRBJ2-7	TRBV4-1	CASSQEWSSREQYF	TGCGCCAGCAGCCAAGAATGGAGCTCCAGGGAGCAGTACTTC
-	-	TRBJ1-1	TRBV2	CASTGVGGVEAFF	TGTGCCAGCACTGGGGTCGGGGGTGTTGAAGCTTTCTTT
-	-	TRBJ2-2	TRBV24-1	CATSPQGRDTGELFF	TGTGCCACCAGCCCCCAGGGAAGGGACACCGGGGAGCTGTTTTTT
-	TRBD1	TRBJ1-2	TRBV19	CASIGQGANYGYTF	TGTGCCAGTATCGGACAGGGAGCTAACTATGGCTACACCTTC
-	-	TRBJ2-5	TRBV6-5	CASSYRGQETQYF	TGTGCCAGCAGTTACAGGGGACAAGAGACCCAGTACTTC
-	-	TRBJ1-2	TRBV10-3	CAILEPGQSYGYTF	TGTGCCATCCTAGAACCAGGACAGTCCTATGGCTACACCTTC
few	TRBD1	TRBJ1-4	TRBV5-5	CASSGRDRGVSSVEKLFF	TGTGCCAGCAGCGGAAGGGACAGGGGCGTCTCTTCAGTTGAAAAACTGTTTTTT
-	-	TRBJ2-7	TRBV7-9	CASTSGGRVLGEQYF	TGTGCCAGCACCTCAGGCGGCAGGGTGCTTGGGGAGCAGTACTTC
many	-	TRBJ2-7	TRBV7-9	CASSSTHGQYF	TGTGCCAGCAGTTCTACCCACGGACAGTACTTC
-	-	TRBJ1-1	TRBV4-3	CASSQARGAEAFF	TGCGCCAGCAGCCAAGCCAGGGGAGCTGAAGCTTTCTTT
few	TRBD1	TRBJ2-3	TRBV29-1	CSVGQGPTDTQYF	TGCAGCGTTGGACAGGGGCCGACAGATACGCAGTATTTT
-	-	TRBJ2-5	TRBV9	CASNPRGVGETQYF	TGTGCCAGCAACCCCCGAGGGGTTGGAGAGACCCAGTACTTC
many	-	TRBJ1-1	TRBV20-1	CSANSRPEAFF	TGCAGTGCCAACTCCCGACCTGAAGCTTTCTTT
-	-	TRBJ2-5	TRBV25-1	CASSEPVVETQYF	TGTGCCAGCAGTGAACCAGTCGTTGAGACCCAGTACTTC
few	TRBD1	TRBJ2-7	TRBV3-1	CASSSRDRNLYEQYF	TGTGCCAGCAGCTCCAGGGACAGGAATCTCTACGAGCAGTACTTC
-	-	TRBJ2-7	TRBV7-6	CASSLRDLDYEQYF	TGTGCCAGCAGCTTACGGGACCTAGACTACGAGCAGTACTTC
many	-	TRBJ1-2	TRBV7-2	CASSLNNRISGYTF	TGTGCCAGCAGCTTGAACAACAGGATTTCTGGCTACACCTTC
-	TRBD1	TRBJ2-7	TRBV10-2	CASILDRASSYEQYF	TGCGCCAGCATTTTAGACAGGGCCAGCTCCTACGAGCAGTACTTC
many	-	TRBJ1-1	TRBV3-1	CASSHEDKNTEAFF	TGTGCCAGCAGCCATGAGGACAAGAACACTGAAGCTTTCTTT
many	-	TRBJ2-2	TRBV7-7	CASSPLGDSYPNTGELFF	TGTGCCAGCAGCCCCCTAGGGGACTCCTACCCGAACACCGGGGAGCTGTTTTTT
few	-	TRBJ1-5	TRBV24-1	CATSDKGSQPQHF	TGTGCCACCAGTGATAAGGGCAGTCAGCCCCAGCATTTT
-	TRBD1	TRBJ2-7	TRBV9	CASSERGTGGDEQYF	TGTGCCAGCAGCGAGCGCGGGACAGGGGGCGACGAGCAGTACTTC
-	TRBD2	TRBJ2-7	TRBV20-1	CSARTSVSYEQYF	TGCAGTGCTAGGACTAGCGTCTCCTACGAGCAGTACTTC
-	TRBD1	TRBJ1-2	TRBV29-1	CSGFDREDGYTF	TGCAGCGGTTTCGACAGGGAGGATGGCTACACCTTC
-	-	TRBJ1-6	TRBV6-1	CASKAGSDSPLHF	TGTGCCAGCAAGGCAGGGTCGGATTCACCCCTCCACTTT
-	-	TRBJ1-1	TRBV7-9	CASSSFKTLNTEAFF	TGTGCCAGCAGCTCTTTTAAGACCTTGAACACTGAAGCTTTCTTT
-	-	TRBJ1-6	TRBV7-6	CASSQRSGDDNSPLHF	TGTGCCAGCAGCCAAAGATCGGGGGATGATAATTCACCCCTCCACTTT
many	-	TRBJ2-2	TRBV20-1	CSARHPLTGELFF	TGCAGTGCTAGACACCCTCTGACCGGGGAGCTGTTTTTT
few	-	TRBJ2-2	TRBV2	CASSEIAENTGELFF	TGTGCCAGCAGTGAAATAGCGGAGAACACCGGGGAGCTGTTTTTT
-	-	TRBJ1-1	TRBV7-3	CASSLVDRTTEAFF	TGTGCCAGCAGTTTAGTGGACCGAACAACTGAAGCTTTCTTT
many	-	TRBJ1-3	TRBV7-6	CASSPQQGSGNTIYF	TGTGCCAGCAGCCCTCAACAGGGAAGTGGAAACACCATATATTTT
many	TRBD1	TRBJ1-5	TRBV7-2	CASSFDRQGYQPQHF	TGTGCCAGCAGCTTCGATCGACAGGGGTATCAGCCCCAGCATTTT
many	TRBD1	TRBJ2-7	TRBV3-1	CASSRALGQGALHYEQYF	TGTGCCAGCAGCCGCGCCTTAGGACAGGGGGCTCTCCACTACGAGCAGTACTTC
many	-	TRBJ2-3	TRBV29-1	CSDAGTPADTQYF	TGCAGCGACGCGGGCACCCCGGCAGATACGCAGTATTTT
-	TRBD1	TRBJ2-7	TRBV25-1	CASRGQGRTYEQYF	TGTGCCAGCAGGGGACAGGGGCGAACGTACGAGCAGTACTTC
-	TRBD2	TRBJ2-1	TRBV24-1	CATSDPSGSSYNEQFF	TGTGCCACCAGTGATCCGAGCGGGAGCTCCTACAATGAGCAGTTCTTC
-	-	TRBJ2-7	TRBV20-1	CSAREGGRYEQYF	TGCAGTGCTAGAGAGGGGGGTAGGTACGAGCAGTACTTC
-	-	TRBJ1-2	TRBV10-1	CASSETTGYGYTF	TGCGCCAGCAGTGAGACCACAGGCTATGGCTACACCTTC
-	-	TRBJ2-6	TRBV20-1	CSALPIAGANVLTF	TGCAGTGCCCTCCCAATCGCGGGGGCCAACGTCCTGACTTTC